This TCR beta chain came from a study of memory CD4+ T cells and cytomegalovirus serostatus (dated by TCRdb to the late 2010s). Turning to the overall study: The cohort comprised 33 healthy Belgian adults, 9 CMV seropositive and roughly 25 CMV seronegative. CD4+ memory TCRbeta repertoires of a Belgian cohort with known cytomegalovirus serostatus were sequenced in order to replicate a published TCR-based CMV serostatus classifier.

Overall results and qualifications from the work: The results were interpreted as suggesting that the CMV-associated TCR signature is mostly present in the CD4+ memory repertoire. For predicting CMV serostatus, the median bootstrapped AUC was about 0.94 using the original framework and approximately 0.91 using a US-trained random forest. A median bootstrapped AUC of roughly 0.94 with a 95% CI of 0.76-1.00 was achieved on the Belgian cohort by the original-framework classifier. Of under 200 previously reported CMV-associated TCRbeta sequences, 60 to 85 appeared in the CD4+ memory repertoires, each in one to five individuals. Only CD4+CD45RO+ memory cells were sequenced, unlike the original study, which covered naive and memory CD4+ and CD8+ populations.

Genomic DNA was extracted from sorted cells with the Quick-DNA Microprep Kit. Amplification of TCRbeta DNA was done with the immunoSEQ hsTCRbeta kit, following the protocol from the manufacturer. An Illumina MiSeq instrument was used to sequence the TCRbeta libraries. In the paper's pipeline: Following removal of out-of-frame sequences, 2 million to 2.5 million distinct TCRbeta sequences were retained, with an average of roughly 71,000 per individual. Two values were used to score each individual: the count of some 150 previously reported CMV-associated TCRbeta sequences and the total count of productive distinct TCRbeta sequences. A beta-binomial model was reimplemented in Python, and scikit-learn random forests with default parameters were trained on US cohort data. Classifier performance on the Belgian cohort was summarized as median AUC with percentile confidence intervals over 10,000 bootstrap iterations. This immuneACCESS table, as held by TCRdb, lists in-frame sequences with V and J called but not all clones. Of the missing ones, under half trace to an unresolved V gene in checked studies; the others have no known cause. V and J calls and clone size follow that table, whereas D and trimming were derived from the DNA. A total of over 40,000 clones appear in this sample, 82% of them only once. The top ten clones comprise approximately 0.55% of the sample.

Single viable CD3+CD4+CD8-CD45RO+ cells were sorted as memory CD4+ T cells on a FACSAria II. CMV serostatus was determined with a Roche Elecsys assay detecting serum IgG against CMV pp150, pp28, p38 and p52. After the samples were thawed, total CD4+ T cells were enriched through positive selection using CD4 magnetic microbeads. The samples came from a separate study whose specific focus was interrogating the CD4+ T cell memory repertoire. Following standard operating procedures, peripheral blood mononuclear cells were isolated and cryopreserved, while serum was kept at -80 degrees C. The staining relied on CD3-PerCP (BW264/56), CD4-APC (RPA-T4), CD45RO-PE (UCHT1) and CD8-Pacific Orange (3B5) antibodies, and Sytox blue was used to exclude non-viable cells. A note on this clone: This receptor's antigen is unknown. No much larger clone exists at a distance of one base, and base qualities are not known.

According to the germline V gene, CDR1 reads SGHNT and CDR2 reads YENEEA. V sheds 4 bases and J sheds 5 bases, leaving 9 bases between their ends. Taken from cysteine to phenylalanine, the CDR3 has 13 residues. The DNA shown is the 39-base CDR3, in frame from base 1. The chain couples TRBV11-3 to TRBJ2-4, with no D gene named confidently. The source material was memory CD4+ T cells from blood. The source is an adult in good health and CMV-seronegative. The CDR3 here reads CASSSSAENIQYF. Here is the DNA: TGTGCCAGCAGCTCCTCGGCAGAAAACATTCAGTACTTC.